The 17 T cell receptor beta chains below were found in one sample sequenced in a study of T cell changes during pregnancy in multiple sclerosis (dated 2019 in TCRdb). The library was generated by the immunoSEQ multiplex PCR assay. Sourced from immuneACCESS, this table was stored by TCRdb with only in-frame sequences that have V and J called. A share of the clones is absent; for the studies checked, an unresolved V gene accounts for under half, and the remainder has no known explanation. Across this sample there are 65,000 to 75,000 clones, with 90% to 95% seen only once. The ten largest clones represent 1.4% of the sample. The material sequenced was peripheral blood, taken in the second trimester of pregnancy. These receptors were taken from a female donor with multiple sclerosis, enrolled in a pregnancy study.

The CDR3 DNA follows: TGCGCCAGCAGCACCACAGGGGACCAAGAGACCCAGTACTTC. Translation: CASSTTGDQETQYF. This chain joins TRBV5-1 and TRBJ2-5; 7 bases align to TRBD1. CDR3 size: 14 residues. The germline V gene has CDR1 SGHRS and CDR2 YFSETQ. J was trimmed by 0 bases and V by 4 bases; bases with no gene match: 3. Full variable domain (outside the CDR3, taken from reference TRBV5-1 and TRBJ2-5): KAGVTQTPRYLIKTRGQQVTLSCSPISGHRSVSWYQQTPGQGLQFLFEYFSETQRNKGNFPGRFSGRQFSNSRSEMNVSTLELGDSALYLCASSTTGDQETQYFGPGTRLLVL.

The genes are TRBV7-2 and TRBJ1-3; 8 bases map to TRBD1. The germline V gene encodes CDR1 SGHTA and CDR2 FQGNSA. This CDR3 contains 16 residues. Trimming removed 4 bases from V and 3 bases from J; junction bases left unmatched: 8. CDR3 bases: TGTGCCAGCAGCTACGCGCAGGGGGCTAGTGGAAACACCATATATTTT. Residues: CASSYAQGASGNTIYF.

The rearrangement links TRBV5-1 to TRBJ2-5; D is perhaps TRBD2 (6 bases). This CDR3 is built from 15 residues. From germline, CDR1 is SGHRS and CDR2 YFSETQ. Trimming stripped 3 bases from V and 2 bases from J, with 14 bases between. This chain's CDR3 is CASSSPGTGQETQYF. The CDR3 bases are TGCGCCAGCAGCTCCCCCGGGACTGGGCAAGAGACCCAGTACTTC.

The chain couples TRBV12-5 to TRBJ1-5, with D perhaps matching TRBD1 (5 bases). CDR3 length equals 16 residues. CDR1 LGHNT and CDR2 FRNRAP come from the germline V gene. Trimming left V 0 bases short and J 5 bases short, with 14 bases between. The chain's CDR3 is CASGLVLRGRDQPQHF. The CDR3 DNA follows: TGTGCTAGTGGTTTGGTACTTAGGGGCCGGGATCAGCCCCAGCATTTT.

The V call is TRBV19, the J call TRBJ2-7, with 8 bases identical to TRBD1. Trimming at V came to 2 bases and at J to 3 bases, leaving 3 bases not matched to a gene. Germline V gene data show CDR1 as LNHDA and CDR2 as SQIVND (reference sequence). The length of the CDR3 is 14 residues. CDR3 in DNA: TGTGCCAGTAGTATATCAGGGGGCCTCTACGAGCAGTACTTC. Translating it yields CASSISGGLYEQYF.

V usage is TRBV25-1 and J usage is TRBJ2-7, with a tentative D call TRBD2 (6 bases). V was cut by 3 bases and J by 4 bases, with 10 bases left in between. The germline CDR1 and CDR2 sequences are MGHDK and SYGVNS. The CDR3 length is 13 residues. CDR3 amino acids: CASSDYAGYEQYF. The CDR3 nucleotides are TGTGCCAGCAGTGACTATGCGGGGTACGAGCAGTACTTC.

The chain has TRBV27 and TRBJ2-7; perhaps TRBD2 as D (5 bases). Germline CDR1 MNHEY, CDR2 SMNVEV (reference sequence). Trimming stripped 3 bases from V and 5 bases from J, with 11 bases between. The CDR3 covers 13 residues. CDR3 sequence reads: CASSFVGVDEQYF. The CDR3 coding sequence is TGTGCCAGCAGTTTTGTGGGAGTGGACGAGCAGTACTTC.

This clone appeared once. The V gene is TRBV19, the J gene TRBJ2-1, with 7 bases aligning to TRBD1. Germline CDR1 LNHDA, CDR2 SQIVND (reference sequence). This CDR3 comprises 14 residues. Trimming cost V 9 bases and J 3 bases; bases outside gene matches: 8. CDR3 DNA: TGTGCCAGCATGACAGGGTACGGCTACAATGAGCAGTTCTTC. Translating it yields CASMTGYGYNEQFF. Combining the CDR3 with reference TRBV19 and TRBJ2-1 gives the whole variable domain DGGITQSPKYLFRKEGQNVTLSCEQNLNHDAMYWYRQDPGQGLRLIYYSQIVNDFQKGDIAEGYSVSREKKESFPLTVTSAQKNPTAFYLCASMTGYGYNEQFFGPGTRLTVL.

J is TRBJ1-1 and V is TRBV27; tentative D call: TRBD1 (5 bases). CDR3 length equals 13 residues. The V gene's germline CDR1 is MNHEY and CDR2 SMNVEV (reference sequence). Trimming shortened V by 6 bases and J by 1 base, and 9 bases separated the two germline ends. Here the CDR3 DNA reads TGTGCCAGCAGAATCACAGGGAACACTGAAGCTTTCTTT. It is translated as CASRITGNTEAFF.

The J gene is TRBJ1-1, the V gene TRBV27; TRBD1 aligns across 11 bases. V dropped 3 bases and J dropped 0; count of bases not matched to a gene: 0. Germline values: CDR1 MNHEY, CDR2 SMNVEV (reference sequence). The CDR3 runs to 15 residues. As DNA, the CDR3 is TGTGCCAGCAGTTTGGGACAGGGGGTGAACACTGAAGCTTTCTTT. This sequence encodes CASSLGQGVNTEAFF.

The V gene is TRBV19, the J gene TRBJ1-2, with 8 bases identical to TRBD1. CDR1 and CDR2 from the germline V gene are LNHDA and SQIVND (reference sequence). Trimming at V came to 3 bases and at J to 8 bases, leaving 11 bases not matched to a gene. The CDR3 extends over 15 amino acids. The DNA of the CDR3 is TGTGCCAGTAGTATCGGGGTTGCAGGGGGCACCGGCTACACCTTC. Its translation is CASSIGVAGGTGYTF.

CDR3 sequence (DNA): TGTGCCAGCAGCCTCGGGACAGCAGGCTACACCTTC. This gives the protein CASSLGTAGYTF. This chain links TRBV7-9 with TRBJ1-2; TRBD1 matches 7 bases. The CDR3 is made up of 12 amino acids. CDR1 SEHNR and CDR2 FQNEAQ come from the germline V gene (reference sequence). J lost 8 bases, V lost 5 bases, and 5 bases had no gene match. Full variable domain (rest looked up from reference TRBV7-9 and TRBJ1-2): DTGVSQNPRHKITKRGQNVTFRCDPISEHNRLYWYRQTLGQGPEFLTYFQNEAQLEKSRLLSDRFSAERPKGSFSTLEIQRTEQGDSAMYLCASSLGTAGYTFGSGTRLTVV.

The chain recombines TRBV4-3 with TRBJ2-1; 10 bases fit TRBD2. This CDR3 comprises 16 residues. From germline, CDR1 is LGHNA and CDR2 YSLEER. After removal of 0 bases from V and 7 bases from J, the junction contained 6 bases not matched to a gene. In nucleotides, the CDR3 is TGCGCCAGCAGCCAAGAAAGCGGTAGCGGGGGGAATGAGCAGTTCTTC. It encodes CASSQESGSGGNEQFF.

This chain links TRBV11-2 with TRBJ2-3; 8 bases match TRBD2. The CDR3 runs 18 residues. The V segment lost 5 bases and the J segment 1 base; nucleotides outside the gene matches: 14. CDR1 is SGHAT and CDR2 is FQNNGV in the germline V gene. CDR3 DNA: TGTGCCAGCAGCCGTCGTGTGGTAGCGGGGCGTGGCACAGATACGCAGTATTTT. This gives the protein CASSRRVVAGRGTDTQYF.

The chain combines TRBV19 with TRBJ1-6, with D possibly TRBD1 on 6 matching bases. Germline V gene lookup returns CDR1 LNHDA and CDR2 SQIVND (reference sequence). The germline V and J ends were trimmed by 5 bases and 8 bases, with 13 bases remaining between them. This CDR3 comprises 14 residues. CDR3 sequence reads: CASSPQGTDSPLHF. Written as DNA, the CDR3 is TGTGCCAGTAGTCCCCAGGGGACGGATTCACCCCTCCACTTT.

This rearrangement joins TRBV7-7 to TRBJ2-7; the match to TRBD1 covers 8 bases. CDR1 SSHAT and CDR2 FNYEAQ come from the germline V gene (reference sequence). The CDR3 has 15 residues. Germline trimming cut 5 bases from V and 0 bases from J; bases unmatched to any gene: 6. The CDR3 DNA sequence: TGTGCCAGCAGCCACGGGACAGGTCCCTCCTACGAGCAGTACTTC. Its protein is CASSHGTGPSYEQYF. The full variable domain, its missing parts supplied by reference TRBV7-7 and TRBJ2-7, is GAGVSQSPRYKVTKRGQDVTLRCDPISSHATLYWYQQALGQGPEFLTYFNYEAQPDKSGLPSDRFSAERPEGSISTLTIQRTEQRDSAMYRCASSHGTGPSYEQYFGPGTRLTVT.

The chain employs TRBV5-1 and TRBJ2-1, with unresolved D. The V end lost 4 bases, the J end lost 6 bases, and 5 bases lay between the germline ends. The CDR3 length is 11 residues. Germline loops: CDR1 SGHRS, CDR2 YFSETQ. The CDR3 DNA sequence: TGCGCCAGCAGCGAGCTCAATGAGCAGTTCTTC. Translating gives CASSELNEQFF.